This TCR beta chain was identified during a study of human T cells and chemical hapten exposure (dated by TCRdb to the early 2020s). Regarding the complete study: For sensitization, 2% DPC in acetone was applied to a roughly 2 cm by roughly 2 cm area of upper inner arm skin. Libraries were pooled for sequencing, and per-sample TCR yields varied mainly because of small differences in library volumes within the pool. Blood samples were taken from patients before sensitization (week 0) and then at 2, 6 and about 24 weeks after DPC sensitization. Roughly 30 alopecia patients gave blood for TCR sequencing at one to four time points (pre-sensitization, 2, 6 and 24 weeks). Patch testing was done on the upper back using Finn chambers containing 0.01% DPC, and results were scored after 6 days according to International Contact Dermatitis Research Group standards. Peripheral blood TCR repertoire changes were tracked in vivo in alopecia patients during primary and secondary sensitization to the hapten diphenylcyclopropenone (DPC). Most of the patients in the cohort were female, and the cohort covered alopecia areata with under or over 50% scalp involvement, alopecia totalis and alopecia universalis. Throughout the approximately 25-week study period, patients were also given weekly therapeutic DPC doses on the scalp. Results the study describes overall, beyond this receptor: Repeated subsampling changed both the strength of the expansion versus patch-test correlation and the threshold at which that correlation became significant. Significantly more large CDR3 similarity clusters were formed by expanded TCRs than by pre-sensitization or healthy control sets, consistent with antigen-driven responses. Patch test score correlated positively with the number of PT1 expanded TCRs, reaching significance at thresholds 8, 16 and 32 but not at 4. Because all patients had alopecia, a presumed autoimmune disease, the immune response of the patients might differ from that of healthy individuals. The number of TCRs above 1 in 1000 frequency did not change with DPC sensitization; there was no evidence of global repertoire structure alterations.

The method behind the library was RACE. Sequencing used a NextSeq 500. Library preparation attached unique molecular identifiers to individual cDNA molecules for quantitative, reproducible TCR counting. Each blood RNA sample was used to sequence both TCR alpha and TCR beta chains. Per the source publication's procedure: A median of about 87,000 TCRs per sample was observed, with a range of about 20,000 to 700,000. V, J and CDR3 annotation of the TCR reads was carried out using the Decombinator software suite. For PS versus PT1 abundance plots, all samples were subsampled to the same number of TCRs (28,000). Expanded TCRs were defined as absent before sensitization and observed at least eight times at the 2-week time point. TCRdb applied fastp at Q25 and MiXCR to the public reads, then kept only in-frame beta chains. Every distinct CDR3 protein forms one entry, paired with its most common genes and DNA. What appears here as the V and J calls and clone size reflects TCRdb's work, not the paper's. Counted in this sample were more than 300,000 distinct CDR3 sequences; around 5.5% of them appeared once. The top ten clonotypes cover 2.5% to 3% of the sample.

The CDR3 runs 10 amino acids, cysteine and phenylalanine included. The sequence is cut down to CDR3 DNA, 30 bases in frame from base 1. Taken from the germline V gene (reference sequence), the CDR1 and CDR2 loops are MNHNY and SVGAGI. The V end loses 11 bases and the J end loses 8 bases, and a stretch of 12 bases separates them. This clonotype showed up many times. This receptor's antigen is unknown. No base quality values were provided; no much bigger clone lies one nucleotide off. This sample's time point label indicates: pre-sensitization, week 0. In the paper's terms, the treatment or condition label means: therapeutic diphenylcyclopropenone sensitization with weekly scalp DPC. At each patch-test visit, blood was drawn before the patch test was applied. Patients were considered eligible if aged 18 to 70, diagnosed with alopecia and deemed suitable for DPC therapy, and patients were excluded if pregnant. Total RNA was extracted from unfractionated whole blood that had been collected in Tempus Blood RNA tubes.

The sequence links TRBV6-6 to TRBJ1-2; TRBD1 is perhaps the D gene, given 6 matching bases. The receptor was derived from a woman in her forties or fifties with alopecia areata. Some clones in this sample may be carry-over from other donors' samples. The material was whole blood, obtained in connection with sensitization to the hapten diphenylcyclopropenone (DPC). CDR3 region: CASQGYGYTF. The nucleotide sequence is given as TGTGCCTCCCAGGGGTACGGCTACACCTTC.